These T cell receptor beta chains were read from a single sample in a study of blood T cell repertoires in COVID-19. Profiling relied on immunoSEQ multiplex PCR, and the TCRdb table lists in-frame clones only, not all of them. Of under 300,000 clones in the sample, about 86% are singletons; the top ten hold 3.4%. Sequencing was performed on PBMCs or T cells enriched from blood (not recorded which). Every receptor here comes from a man in his forties or fifties who had recovered from COVID-19. Each CDR3 is given with its conserved first and last residue. A D gene is named only where the DNA matches it firmly. Part of the rows lack a size; the others show once, few, many or a class for expanded clones.

J | D | size | V | DNA | CDR3
TRBJ2-5 | TRBD2 | - | TRBV12-3/TRBV12-4 | TGTGCCACAAGAGCGGGGGGCCGGGAGACCCAGTACTTC | CATRAGGRETQYF
TRBJ2-2 | - | - | TRBV7-3 | TGTGCCAGCAGCTTAAAAAGCCCCGGGGAGCTGTTTTTT | CASSLKSPGELFF
TRBJ1-4 | - | once | TRBV2 | TGTGCCAGTGCCTTCTTTACAGCAACTAATGAAAAACTGTTTTTT | CASAFFTATNEKLFF
TRBJ2-1 | - | - | TRBV12-5 | TGTGCTAGTGTTGTGGGACAGGGACTTATTAGCGGGACTGACAATGAGCAGTTCTTC | CASVVGQGLISGTDNEQFF
TRBJ2-5 | TRBD2 | - | TRBV7-8 | TGTGCCAGCAGCTTGACTAGCGGGAGAGGTTGGGAGACCCAGTACTTC | CASSLTSGRGWETQYF
TRBJ1-3 | - | - | TRBV2 | TGTGCCAGCAGTAGAACGGGTTCTGGAAACACCATATATTTT | CASSRTGSGNTIYF
TRBJ1-5 | - | - | TRBV5-8 | TGTGCCAGCAGCGCAGGGCTTCTTGGCAATCAGCCCCAGCATTTT | CASSAGLLGNQPQHF
TRBJ2-5 | TRBD2 | - | TRBV5-1 | TGCGCCAGCAGCCCACTAGGCGGGGGTAGGGAGACCCAGTACTTC | CASSPLGGGRETQYF
TRBJ2-5 | - | - | TRBV5-1 | TGCGCCAGCAGCTTGGAGGGGGGGCGCCGAGCGGAGACCCAGTACTTC | CASSLEGGRRAETQYF
TRBJ2-1 | TRBD2 | few | TRBV7-3 | TGTGCCAGCAGCTTAATAGGCGGGAGGGCCTACAATGAGCAGTTCTTC | CASSLIGGRAYNEQFF
TRBJ2-7 | - | - | TRBV5-4 | TGTGCCAGCAGCTCCTCTGGAGCGGCCTACGAGCAGTACTTC | CASSSSGAAYEQYF
TRBJ1-6 | TRBD1 | - | TRBV9 | TGTGCCAGCAGCGTAGGGGGACAGGGGGATAATTCACCCCTCCACTTT | CASSVGGQGDNSPLHF
TRBJ2-7 | TRBD2 | - | TRBV12-5 | TGTGCTAGTGGTTCCATTAGCGGGAGGATCGACGAGCAGTACTTC | CASGSISGRIDEQYF
TRBJ1-3 | - | - | TRBV27 | TGTGCCAGCAGTTTAGGGGGGTCTGGAAACACCATATATTTT | CASSLGGSGNTIYF
TRBJ2-1 | TRBD1 | - | TRBV27 | TGTGCCAGCAGTTTCAAGGGACAGACCATCTACAATGAGCAGTTCTTC | CASSFKGQTIYNEQFF
TRBJ2-1 | TRBD2 | - | TRBV10-3 | TGTGCCATCAGAACTAGCGGGGGGGAGAATGAGCAGTTCTTC | CAIRTSGGENEQFF
TRBJ2-3 | TRBD2 | - | TRBV18 | TGTGCCAGCTCACCACCGTCTAGCGGGACCACAGATACGCAGTATTTT | CASSPPSSGTTDTQYF
TRBJ1-3 | - | few | TRBV14 | TGTGCCAGCAGGGAAAGACGGGACTCTGGAAACACCATATATTTT | CASRERRDSGNTIYF
TRBJ1-5 | TRBD1 | - | TRBV6-5 | TGTGCCAGCAGCGACAGGGGGGGTCAGCCCCAGCATTTT | CASSDRGGQPQHF
TRBJ1-1 | TRBD1 | - | TRBV5-1 | TGCGCCAGCAGGGGGGACAGGGGCACTGAAGCTTTCTTT | CASRGDRGTEAFF
TRBJ1-2 | - | once | TRBV20-1 | TGCAGTGCTAAGGGGAGGGGCTACACCTTC | CSAKGRGYTF
TRBJ2-7 | TRBD2 | - | TRBV3-1/TRBV3-2 | TGTGCCAGCAGCCAAGTAACCTGGACTAGCGGGGAAGGCGAGCAGTACTTC | CASSQVTWTSGEGEQYF
TRBJ1-5 | TRBD1 | - | TRBV15 | TGTGCCACCAGCAGAGTGAGACAGGGGGATCGACCCCAGCATTTT | CATSRVRQGDRPQHF
TRBJ1-2 | TRBD1 | - | TRBV5-1 | TGCGCCAGCAGCTTGGGACAGGGGGACTATGGCTACACCTTC | CASSLGQGDYGYTF
TRBJ2-7 | - | - | TRBV6-5 | TGTGCCAGCAGTTACCAGCGCCCTAGTGAGCAGTACTTC | CASSYQRPSEQYF
TRBJ2-2 | - | - | TRBV14 | TGTGCCAGCAGCGTCGGAACAGGGCGAACCGGGGAGCTGTTTTTT | CASSVGTGRTGELFF
TRBJ1-5 | - | - | TRBV6-5 | TGTGCCAGCAGGCAAACAGGGTATGGCCAGCCCCAGCATTTT | CASRQTGYGQPQHF
TRBJ1-5 | - | - | TRBV7-6 | TGTGCCAGCAGCTTAGCGCTGCAGGGTCCCCAGCATTTT | CASSLALQGPQHF
TRBJ2-7 | TRBD2 | once | TRBV4-2 | TGTGCCAGCAGCCCCACACGACTAGCGGGGAACGAGCAGTACTTC | CASSPTRLAGNEQYF
TRBJ1-5 | - | - | TRBV27 | TGTGCCAGCGGGGTCGGGGGAACGAGCAATCAGCCCCAGCATTTT | CASGVGGTSNQPQHF
TRBJ2-5 | TRBD2 | - | TRBV5-1 | TGCGCCAGCAGCAGGACTAGCGGGGGGGCCGCCCAAGAGACCCAGTACTTC | CASSRTSGGAAQETQYF
TRBJ1-2 | - | - | TRBV4-2 | TGTGCCAGCAGCCAAGTGGGGGAGGGGGGAAACTATGGCTACACCTTC | CASSQVGEGGNYGYTF
TRBJ1-6 | - | - | TRBV27 | TGTGCCAGCAGTTTCCAGGTTGAGGGGGTCTATAATTCACCCCTCCACTTT | CASSFQVEGVYNSPLHF
TRBJ1-3 | - | - | TRBV9 | TGTGCCAGCAGCGTCGACAGCAGAAACACCATATATTTT | CASSVDSRNTIYF
TRBJ1-1 | - | - | TRBV3-1/TRBV3-2 | TGTGCCAGCAGCCAAGAGGAGGGGAACACTGAAGCTTTCTTT | CASSQEEGNTEAFF
TRBJ1-5 | - | - | TRBV28 | TGTGCCAGCAGTATCCCGGACAGAGTCAATCAGCCCCAGCATTTT | CASSIPDRVNQPQHF
TRBJ2-1 | TRBD1 | - | TRBV7-7 | TGTGCTAGCAGCTTAGAACAGGGGGCCTACAATGAGCAGTTCTTC | CASSLEQGAYNEQFF
TRBJ1-2 | - | - | TRBV29-1 | TGCAGCGTGGGGACGGCGGGGGGCTACACCTTC | CSVGTAGGYTF
TRBJ2-5 | TRBD2 | - | TRBV9 | TGTGCCAGCAGCGGAACTAGCGGGAGCAAAGAGACCCAGTACTTC | CASSGTSGSKETQYF
TRBJ1-2 | TRBD1 | few | TRBV10-3 | TGTGCCATCAGTGAGACTGGGACAGGGGGGAAAGGCTACACCTTC | CAISETGTGGKGYTF
TRBJ1-4 | - | - | TRBV5-4 | TGTGCCAGCAGCCTAGACCGGAACAATAATGAAAAACTGTTTTTT | CASSLDRNNNEKLFF
TRBJ2-2 | - | once | TRBV30 | TGTGCCTGGAATCTGGGGGCGCGCACCGGGGAGCTGTTTTTT | CAWNLGARTGELFF
TRBJ2-7 | - | - | TRBV12-3/TRBV12-4 | TGTGCCAGCAGGCCGACTGGTAGCTACGAGCAGTACTTC | CASRPTGSYEQYF
TRBJ2-5 | - | - | TRBV7-2 | TGTGCCAGCAGCCCAACCGGGTCACGACAAGAGACCCAGTACTTC | CASSPTGSRQETQYF
TRBJ2-3 | - | - | TRBV6-2/TRBV6-3 | TGTGCCAGCAGTTCGCACCTCTATGCAGATACGCAGTATTTT | CASSSHLYADTQYF
TRBJ2-3 | - | - | TRBV3-1/TRBV3-2 | TGTGCCAGCAGCCAAGACCTAATAGGCACAGATACGCAGTATTTT | CASSQDLIGTDTQYF
TRBJ1-2 | TRBD1 | once | TRBV15 | TGTGCCACCAGCAGAGATCAGGGGGACTACACCTTC | CATSRDQGDYTF
TRBJ2-3 | TRBD1 | - | TRBV7-9 | TGTGCCGTTCCGGACAGGGCCCGCACAGATACGCAGTATTTT | CAVPDRARTDTQYF
TRBJ1-5 | - | - | TRBV6-1 | TGTGCCAGCAGTGAAACAGCAAGCTCGGTATATAGCAATCAGCCCCAGCATTTT | CASSETASSVYSNQPQHF
TRBJ1-5 | - | - | TRBV27 | TGTGCCAGCAGTTTACTAGGCATTAGCAATCAGCCCCAGCATTTT | CASSLLGISNQPQHF
TRBJ2-7 | TRBD1 | - | TRBV6-6 | TGTGCCAGCAGGGACCCGGACAGGGTCGGGTCCTACGAGCAGTACTTC | CASRDPDRVGSYEQYF
TRBJ1-4 | TRBD1 | - | TRBV5-1 | TGCGCCAGCCGGGACAGCCAGATTAATGAAAAACTGTTTTTT | CASRDSQINEKLFF
TRBJ2-7 | TRBD2 | - | TRBV5-1 | TGCGCCAGCAGCTTGGTAGCGGGGGCCGTCTACGAGCAGTACTTC | CASSLVAGAVYEQYF
TRBJ1-5 | TRBD1 | once | TRBV10-3 | TGTGCCATCAGTGAGGGACAGGGTCAGCCCCAGCATTTT | CAISEGQGQPQHF
TRBJ2-5 | - | - | TRBV10-3 | TGTGCCATCAGCCTACCGACGGCAGGGGAGACCCAGTACTTC | CAISLPTAGETQYF
TRBJ2-2 | - | - | TRBV16 | TGTGCCAGCAGCCCACTATCGGGGGAGCTGTTTTTT | CASSPLSGELFF